The 20 T cell receptor beta chains given below trace back to one sample, sequenced in a study of neurological immune-mediated disorders. Each CDR3 protein gets one entry after TCRdb re-called the 5' RACE reads with MiXCR. The profile shows over 50,000 distinct CDR3 sequences, approximately 3.3% of them singletons. Source material: PBMCs. Receptors were obtained from a man aged 40-50 years with multiple sclerosis.

A note on this clonotype: This may be a read error, as it is one base from a much larger clone. The V gene is TRBV9, the J gene TRBJ2-1; 7 bases are a match to TRBD1. The CDR3 covers 17 residues. J lost 8 bases, V lost 0 bases, and 14 bases had no gene match. From germline, CDR1 is SGDLS and CDR2 YYNGEE. The CDR3, as DNA: TGTGCCAGCAGCGTAGCCCCCTCCTCTAGAGGGGGCTATGAGCAGTTCTTC. It yields the protein CASSVAPSSRGGYEQFF. Based on the CDR3 plus reference TRBV9 and TRBJ2-1, the full variable domain is DSGVTQTPKHLITATGQRVTLRCSPRSGDLSVYWYQQSLDQGLQFLIQYYNGEERAKGNILERFSAQQFPDLHSELNLSSLELGDSALYFCASSVAPSSRGGYEQFFGPGTRLTVL.

This clonotype was recorded many times. The genes are TRBV12-3 or TRBV12-4 and TRBJ2-1; weak D call: TRBD2 (5 bases). Trimming stripped 1 base from V and 1 base from J, with 8 bases between. The CDR3 contains 15 residues. The CDR3 here is CASSLGPGSYNEQFF. CDR3 bases: TGTGCCAGCAGTTTAGGACCGGGGTCCTACAATGAGCAGTTCTTC.

This clonotype was recorded at least ten times. This sequence joins TRBV6-5 and TRBJ2-7; 7 bases are shared with TRBD2. CDR3 length equals 15 residues. The V gene's germline CDR1 is MNHEY and CDR2 SVGAGI. Losses at the gene ends were 2 bases for V and 2 bases for J; bases not matched to a gene: 6. The CDR3 reads CASSYGGGPTYEQYF. As DNA, the CDR3 is TGTGCCAGCAGTTACGGCGGGGGACCTACCTACGAGCAGTACTTC.

In its sample, this clonotype was seen many times. This rearrangement joins TRBV19 to TRBJ2-7; 8 nucleotides match TRBD1. The germline V gene encodes CDR1 LNHDA and CDR2 SQIVND (reference sequence). The CDR3 contains 14 residues. Trimming took 8 bases from V and 3 from J; bases not matched to a gene: 9. As DNA, the CDR3 is TGTGCCAGTCCCAACACCACAGGGGGCTACGAGCAGTACTTC. It translates to CASPNTTGGYEQYF.

This clonotype was recorded at least ten times. For the CDR3, the DNA is TGTGCCAGCAGCATCCACAGGGGGCTTTTGTATGGCTACACCTTC. Protein: CASSIHRGLLYGYTF. This chain connects TRBV12-3 or TRBV12-4 to TRBJ1-2; 9 bases match TRBD1. CDR3 length equals 15 residues. The V and J ends lost 6 bases and 5 bases, in that order; junction bases with no gene match: 10.

This clonotype was recorded at least ten times. This chain uses TRBV10-3 with TRBJ2-7; D possibly corresponds to TRBD1 (7 bases). The CDR3 totals 15 residues. Trimming stripped 4 bases from V and 6 bases from J, with 19 bases between. The germline gives CDR1 ENHRY, CDR2 SYGVKD. CDR3 nucleotides: TGTGCCATCAGTGCCCCGCAGGGGGGCCTTGGCGAGCAGTACTTC. It specifies CAISAPQGGLGEQYF.

V gene TRBV19 combines with J gene TRBJ2-3; D is unclear. The germline gives CDR1 LNHDA, CDR2 SQIVND (reference sequence). CDR3 length: 13 residues. The V end lost 5 bases, the J end lost 5 bases, and 11 bases lay between the germline ends. CDR3 coding DNA: TGTGCCAGTAGTCCAGGACGCATAGATACGCAGTATTTT. This codes for CASSPGRIDTQYF.

There are a few counts of this clonotype. It may be a read error: a sequence one base away is much more abundant. The chain is built from TRBV5-1 and TRBJ1-4; D is possibly TRBD1 (5 bases). V lost 2 bases and J lost 2, with 10 bases in between. The CDR3 is 15 residues long. Germline V lookup: CDR1 SGHRS, CDR2 YFSETQ. The CDR3 sequence is CASSFPGRTNEKLFF. In nucleotides, the CDR3 is TGCGCCAGCAGCTTTCCGGGACGGACTAATGAAAAACTGTTTTTT.

There are many counts of this clonotype. The V gene is TRBV4-1, the J gene TRBJ1-4; 9 bases line up with TRBD1. The CDR3 runs to 18 residues. V lost 4 bases to trimming and J lost 10 bases; unmatched junction nucleotides: 19. CDR1 and CDR2 from the germline V gene are MGHRA and YSYEKL. CDR3 amino acids: CASSRPGAGTGTVGKLFF. The CDR3 DNA sequence: TGCGCCAGCAGCCGCCCGGGGGCCGGGACAGGGACGGTCGGAAAACTGTTTTTT.

This clonotype was found a few times. Here the CDR3 DNA reads TGTGCCAGCAGCTCCGACTATAGCACAGATACGCAGTATTTT. This gives the protein CASSSDYSTDTQYF. The chain carries TRBV11-2 and TRBJ2-3; tentative D call: TRBD2 (5 bases). Trimming shortened V by 4 bases and J by 0 bases, and 8 bases separated the two germline ends. The CDR3 runs to 14 residues. From germline, CDR1 is SGHAT and CDR2 FQNNGV.

This clonotype was observed at least ten times. V and J are TRBV5-6 and TRBJ2-5; D gene ambiguous. Germline V gene lookup returns CDR1 SGHDT and CDR2 YYEEEE. The germline V and J ends were trimmed by 4 bases and 1 base, with 14 bases remaining between them. CDR3 length equals 15 residues. CDR3 residues: CASSPRTGFQETQYF. The DNA of the CDR3 is TGTGCCAGCAGCCCGCGAACCGGTTTCCAAGAGACCCAGTACTTC.

There are many counts of this clonotype. The chain carries TRBV7-2 and TRBJ2-2; 9 nucleotides match TRBD2. Trimming at V came to 5 bases and at J to 7 bases, leaving 8 bases not matched to a gene. Germline V lookup: CDR1 SGHTA, CDR2 FQGNSA. The CDR3 loop spans 15 amino acids. For the CDR3, the DNA is TGTGCCAGCAGCCGACTAGGCGGGGGGGTCGGGGAGCTGTTTTTT. Encoded protein: CASSRLGGGVGELFF.

The sample holds many counts of this clonotype. The chain uses TRBV20-1 and TRBJ2-5, with 10 bases aligning to TRBD1. Germline trimming cut 2 bases from V and 5 bases from J; bases unmatched to any gene: 5. The CDR3 has 14 residues. The germline CDR1 and CDR2 sequences are DFQATT and SNEGSKA (reference sequence). CDR3 region: CSARRTGGFETQYF. CDR3 bases: TGCAGTGCTAGACGGACAGGGGGATTCGAGACCCAGTACTTC.

This clonotype was seen many times. This rearrangement joins TRBV5-1 to TRBJ2-7; no clear D gene. The CDR3 consists of 12 residues. The V and J ends lost 1 base and 2 bases respectively, with 4 bases between them. The germline CDR1 and CDR2 sequences are SGHRS and YFSETQ. The CDR3 protein is CASSLNPYEQYF. The CDR3, as DNA: TGCGCCAGCAGCTTGAATCCCTACGAGCAGTACTTC.

This clonotype was observed many times. This chain links TRBV18 with TRBJ1-5; 7 bases fit TRBD1. CDR1 and CDR2 from the germline V gene are KGHSH and LQKENI. J was trimmed by 1 base and V by 6 bases; bases with no gene match: 6. CDR3 length equals 15 residues. CDR3 in DNA: TGTGCCAGCTCCCCGGGACAGTGGAGCAATCAGCCCCAGCATTTT. It specifies CASSPGQWSNQPQHF.

Comment on this clonotype: It may be a read error: a sequence one base away is much more abundant. The rearrangement joins TRBV28 to TRBJ1-5; D is undetermined. V lost 3 bases and J lost 1, with 13 bases in between. The CDR3 covers 16 residues. Germline values: CDR1 MDHEN, CDR2 SYDVKM. CDR3 in DNA: TGTGCCAGCAGTTTGATCGTTCCCAACAGCAATCAGCCCCAGCATTTT. Its translation is CASSLIVPNSNQPQHF.

In this sample, this clonotype turned up many times. In DNA form, the CDR3 reads TGCGCCAGCAGCTTGGTTGCAGATACGCAGTATTTT. It yields the protein CASSLVADTQYF. The rearrangement links TRBV5-1 to TRBJ2-3; D remains unclear. This CDR3 has 12 residues. V lost 0 bases, J lost 4 bases, and 3 bases lay in between. The V gene's germline CDR1 is SGHRS and CDR2 YFSETQ.

This clonotype was seen at least ten times. The genes are TRBV30 and TRBJ2-3; 8 nucleotides match TRBD2. With 1 base clipped from V and 3 bases from J, the junction kept 12 bases outside the gene matches. This CDR3 comprises 17 residues. Looked up from germline, CDR1 is GTSNPN and CDR2 is SVGIG (reference sequence). CDR3 loop: CAWSGAGVGYGTDTQYF. The CDR3 bases are TGTGCCTGGAGTGGAGCGGGGGTCGGGTACGGTACAGATACGCAGTATTTT.

This clonotype has ten or more counts. CDR3 DNA: TGTGCCGTGGGACAGGGCGGCAATCAGCCCCAGCATTTT. It translates to CAVGQGGNQPQHF. V is TRBV12-3 or TRBV12-4 and J is TRBJ1-5; 9 positions agree with TRBD1. The CDR3 contains 13 residues. V was clipped by 11 bases and J by 2 bases; unmatched bases: 4.

This clonotype was counted ten times or more. The rearrangement uses TRBV5-1 and TRBJ1-2; TRBD1 matches 10 bases. Germline CDR1 and CDR2: SGHRS and YFSETQ. J gave up 8 bases and V 4 bases, and 5 bases lay outside the gene matches. This CDR3 has 13 amino acids. The CDR3 DNA reads as TGCGCCAGCAGCCCCGGACAGGGGGAGGGCTACACCTTC. Amino acids: CASSPGQGEGYTF.